This is a list of T cell receptor beta chains from one sample in a study of blood T cell repertoires in COVID-19. Clones were read by immunoSEQ multiplex PCR, and TCRdb kept only the in-frame ones, dropping some. Of 140,000 to 150,000 clones listed, nearly 90% are singletons. The sequenced material came from peripheral blood. Every receptor here comes from a man between 65 and 85 years old with acute or convalescent COVID-19. Both conserved end residues are part of each CDR3. The D gene is left open where the match is weak. Expanded clones are given a class, and other clones once, few, many or no size at all.

V	J	size	D	CDR3	DNA
TRBV4-1	TRBJ1-1	-	-	CASSQAALVTANTEAFF	TGCGCCAGCAGCCAAGCCGCGCTCGTGACAGCGAACACTGAAGCTTTCTTT
TRBV12-2	TRBJ1-5	-	-	CASRFGQGLTNQPQHF	TGTGCAAGTCGCTTCGGACAGGGATTAACCAATCAGCCCCAGCATTTT
TRBV5-1	TRBJ1-5	-	TRBD1	CASSPDRAEQPQHF	TGCGCCAGCAGCCCGGACAGGGCGGAACAGCCCCAGCATTTT
TRBV24-1	TRBJ2-5	-	TRBD2	CATSVGGGADETQYF	TGTGCCACCAGTGTGGGCGGGGGGGCCGATGAGACCCAGTACTTC
TRBV6-2/TRBV6-3	TRBJ2-7	-	TRBD2	CASSYSKGLAGPLRYEQYF	TGTGCCAGCAGTTACTCGAAAGGGCTAGCGGGGCCCCTCCGCTACGAGCAGTACTTC
TRBV6-4	TRBJ2-1	-	-	CASSARTGNEQFF	TGTGCCAGCAGCGCACGTACAGGGAATGAGCAGTTCTTC
TRBV28	TRBJ1-5	-	-	CASRLGGTNRPQHF	TGTGCCAGCCGACTCGGGGGGACTAACAGGCCCCAGCATTTT
TRBV5-4	TRBJ2-3	-	-	CASSPGLDTQYF	TGTGCCAGCAGCCCCGGACTGGATACGCAGTATTTT
TRBV27	TRBJ2-5	-	TRBD2	CATGREGGKTQYF	TGTGCCACCGGGAGGGAGGGGGGAAAGACCCAGTACTTC
TRBV7-2	TRBJ2-2	-	TRBD2	CASSLVGGRVNTGELFF	TGTGCCAGCAGCTTAGTAGGCGGGAGGGTTAACACCGGGGAGCTGTTTTTT
TRBV6-6	TRBJ1-5	-	-	CASSYAGGVPQHF	TGTGCCAGCAGTTACGCGGGTGGGGTGCCCCAGCATTTT
TRBV30	TRBJ2-7	-	TRBD1	CAWRGTGFFEQYF	TGTGCCTGGAGAGGGACAGGGTTCTTTGAGCAGTACTTC
TRBV11-2	TRBJ1-6	-	-	CASSLLNSPLHF	TGTGCCAGCAGCCTATTGAATTCACCCCTCCACTTT
TRBV4-2	TRBJ1-5	-	-	CASSQEWGDYNQPQHF	TGTGCCAGCAGCCAAGAATGGGGGGACTACAATCAGCCCCAGCATTTT
TRBV7-2	TRBJ2-1	few	-	CASSPGGQRGYNEQFF	TGTGCCAGCAGCCCCGGTGGACAGCGGGGCTACAATGAGCAGTTCTTC
TRBV24-1	TRBJ2-7	-	TRBD1	CATSDSGTGGYEQYF	TGTGCCACCAGTGACTCCGGGACAGGGGGCTACGAGCAGTACTTC
TRBV5-8	TRBJ1-5	few	TRBD1	CASSFTGGADQPQHF	TGTGCCAGCAGCTTTACAGGGGGCGCCGATCAGCCCCAGCATTTT
TRBV2	TRBJ2-7	-	TRBD1	CASSEDRGKTEQYF	TGTGCCAGCAGTGAGGACAGGGGGAAGACCGAGCAGTACTTC
TRBV5-6	TRBJ2-3	-	-	CASSLSQYTQYF	TGTGCCAGCAGCCTCAGTCAATATACGCAGTATTTT
TRBV6-5	TRBJ1-3	-	-	CASIRGAGNTIYF	TGTGCCAGTATCCGGGGGGCTGGAAACACCATATATTTT
TRBV19	TRBJ2-1	-	TRBD1	CASSVQGDEQFF	TGTGCCAGTAGTGTCCAGGGGGATGAGCAGTTCTTC
TRBV5-6	TRBJ1-1	-	-	CATSGRGITEAFF	TGTGCCACCTCGGGCAGGGGAATCACTGAAGCTTTCTTT
TRBV6-1	TRBJ1-1	few	-	CASSEQGETEAFF	TGTGCCAGCAGTGAACAGGGTGAAACTGAAGCTTTCTTT
TRBV7-2	TRBJ2-2	-	-	CASSLGGRDTGELFF	TGTGCCAGCAGCTTAGGCGGGCGAGACACCGGGGAGCTGTTTTTT
TRBV20-1	TRBJ2-7	-	-	CSARASGEQYF	TGCAGTGCTAGAGCGTCGGGAGAGCAGTACTTC
TRBV11-2	TRBJ2-7	-	TRBD2	CASSLEGLASPNF	TGTGCCAGCAGCTTGGAGGGACTAGCGAGTCCGAACTTC
TRBV27	TRBJ1-6	-	-	CASSQNRVSYSPLHF	TGTGCCAGCAGCCAAAACAGGGTTTCATACTCACCCCTCCACTTT
TRBV2	TRBJ1-3	-	TRBD1	CASSRDSSGNTIYF	TGTGCCAGCAGTCGGGACAGCTCTGGAAACACCATATATTTT
TRBV14	TRBJ2-5	-	TRBD1	CASRRQGQETQYF	TGTGCCAGCAGGAGACAGGGCCAAGAGACCCAGTACTTC
TRBV18	TRBJ2-7	-	-	CASSASSYEQYF	TGTGCCAGCTCAGCGAGCTCCTACGAGCAGTACTTC
TRBV25-1	TRBJ1-1	-	TRBD1	CASSDFTGTGNTEAFF	TGTGCCAGCAGTGACTTCACGGGGACAGGGAACACTGAAGCTTTCTTT
TRBV28	TRBJ1-2	-	TRBD1	CASLDRGLGYTF	TGTGCCAGCCTCGACAGGGGACTTGGCTACACCTTC
TRBV2	TRBJ1-2	-	TRBD1	CASSQQGGLEGYTF	TGTGCCAGCAGCCAGCAAGGGGGCCTTGAGGGCTACACCTTC
TRBV4-2	TRBJ2-3	-	TRBD2	CASSPASGGGTDTQYF	TGTGCCAGCAGCCCTGCTAGCGGGGGCGGCACAGATACGCAGTATTTT
TRBV5-4	TRBJ2-5	-	TRBD2	CASRRGDQETQYF	TGTGCCAGCCGGCGGGGGGACCAAGAGACCCAGTACTTC
TRBV6-2/TRBV6-3	TRBJ1-2	-	TRBD1	CASSFAGGANYGYTF	TGTGCCAGCAGTTTCGCAGGGGGAGCTAACTATGGCTACACCTTC
TRBV3-1/TRBV3-2	TRBJ2-5	-	TRBD1	CASSQDFLYRGVSTQYF	TGTGCCAGCAGCCAAGATTTCCTTTACAGGGGGGTAAGCACCCAGTACTTC
TRBV28	TRBJ1-2	-	-	CASSPTAGSGYGYTF	TGTGCCAGCAGTCCAACGGCGGGGAGCGGCTATGGCTACACCTTC
TRBV6-5	TRBJ2-5	-	TRBD2	CASSFTGGPGETQYF	TGTGCCAGCAGCTTCACGGGAGGGCCGGGGGAGACCCAGTACTTC
TRBV6-5	TRBJ2-1	-	TRBD1	CASSYGDRTYNEQFF	TGTGCCAGCAGTTACGGGGACAGGACCTACAATGAGCAGTTCTTC
TRBV30	TRBJ1-1	-	-	CAWNGGLGTEAFF	TGTGCCTGGAACGGGGGGTTAGGCACTGAAGCTTTCTTT
TRBV5-1	TRBJ1-5	-	-	CASNSGEGRQPQHF	TGCGCCAGCAACTCAGGGGAGGGTCGCCAGCCCCAGCATTTT
TRBV6-5	TRBJ2-2	-	-	CATHRGQVTGELFF	TGTGCCACCCACCGGGGACAAGTGACCGGGGAGCTGTTTTTT
TRBV29-1	TRBJ2-7	-	-	CSARSGVYEQYF	TGCAGCGCCCGGAGCGGAGTCTACGAGCAGTACTTC